Detailed here is one T cell receptor beta chain. The data are from a study of cytomegalovirus exposure and HLA in healthy donors. Germline V lookup: CDR1 PRHDT, CDR2 FYEKMQ (reference sequence). With 4 bases clipped from V and 10 bases from J, the junction kept 10 bases outside the gene matches. The CDR3 has 14 residues. The PCR made use of 60 Vbeta and 13 Jbeta primers. Data came from immunoSEQ multiplex PCR; TCRdb stores just in-frame clones and leaves some out. The table has about 140,000 clones, approximately 82% seen once. The chain links TRBV13 to TRBJ1-5; 7 bases fit TRBD1. The sequence was obtained from a middle-aged man in good health and CMV-seronegative. The sample taken for sequencing was PBMCs. CDR3 sequence: CASSWGQRGGPQHF. CDR3 in DNA: TGTGCCAGCAGCTGGGGACAGCGCGGTGGACCCCAGCATTTT.